This T cell receptor beta chain was recorded in a study of blood T cell repertoires in COVID-19. CDR3 size: 14 residues. CDR1 MNHNY and CDR2 SVGAGI come from the germline V gene (reference sequence). V was pared by 6 bases and J by 6 bases, with 11 bases of the junction left unmatched. Clones were sequenced by immunoSEQ multiplex PCR, and TCRdb holds only the in-frame ones, with some missing. The data contain roughly 670,000 clones, just under 90% of them singletons. The sequencing sample was made of peripheral blood. The chain couples TRBV6-6 to TRBJ2-7, with TRBD1 matching 7 bases. The sequence was obtained from a woman aged 18-29 years with acute or convalescent COVID-19. Here the CDR3 reads CASSYDRVTTEQYF. CDR3 nucleotide sequence: TGTGCCAGCAGCTACGACAGGGTTACGACCGAGCAGTACTTC.